This T cell receptor beta chain was profiled in a study of CD8+ T cells in alopecia areata. Across the whole study: C3H/HeJ donors with spontaneous alopecia, roughly 6-12 months old, supplied skin grafts to roughly 7-11-week-old female C3H/HeJ mice. The study's findings and limits: There were also resident alphabeta T cells of normal skin sequenced in scalp samples. Lesional scalp, notably in alopecia totalis/universalis, had clonality above that of normal scalp. Compared with mice, patients displayed less clear TCR sharing, possibly for HLA-related reasons.

The authors extracted RNA and reverse transcribed it into cDNA as the sequencing template. Clones were read by immunoSEQ multiplex PCR, and TCRdb kept only the in-frame ones, dropping some. The sample was found to contain approximately 110,000 clones, and every one recurs. Germline V lookup: CDR1 NNHDY, CDR2 SYVADS. The CDR3 totals 15 residues. Of note for this clone: Its target is unknown. Any gene name here is a mouse gene name. Coverage ceases 4 residues before the CDR3 finishes, and the germline J gene fills in the end.

The sequence was obtained from a C3H/HeJ mouse with alopecia areata. The mouse strain carries the MHC haplotype H2-k. The source material was lesional skin. The gene calls are TRBV13-3 and TRBJ1-4, with 8 bases identical to TRBD1. The CDR3 loop reads CASSEGTGGVERLFF. The part of the CDR3 DNA that was read is TGTGCCAGCAGTGAGGGCACAGGGGGAGTCGAA.